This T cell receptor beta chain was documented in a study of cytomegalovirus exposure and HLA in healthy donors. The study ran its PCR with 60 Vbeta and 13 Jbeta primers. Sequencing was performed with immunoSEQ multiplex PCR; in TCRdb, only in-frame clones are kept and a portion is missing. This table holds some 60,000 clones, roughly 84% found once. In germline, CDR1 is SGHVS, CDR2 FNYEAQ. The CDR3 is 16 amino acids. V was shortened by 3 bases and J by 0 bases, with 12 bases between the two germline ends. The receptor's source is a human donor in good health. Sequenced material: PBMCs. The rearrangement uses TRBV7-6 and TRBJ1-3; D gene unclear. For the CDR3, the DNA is TGTGCCAGCAGCTTTAGTCGGACTTCCTCTGGAAACACCATATATTTT. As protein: CASSFSRTSSGNTIYF.